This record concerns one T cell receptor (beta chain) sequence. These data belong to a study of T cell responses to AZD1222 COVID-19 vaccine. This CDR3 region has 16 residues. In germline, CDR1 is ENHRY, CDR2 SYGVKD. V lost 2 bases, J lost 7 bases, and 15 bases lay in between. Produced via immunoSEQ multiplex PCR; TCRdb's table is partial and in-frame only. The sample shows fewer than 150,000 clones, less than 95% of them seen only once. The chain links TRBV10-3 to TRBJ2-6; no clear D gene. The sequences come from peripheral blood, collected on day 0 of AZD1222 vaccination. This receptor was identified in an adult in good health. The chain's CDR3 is CAISEGRPISANVLTF. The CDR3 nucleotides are TGTGCCATCAGTGAGGGACGCCCGATTTCTGCCAACGTCCTGACTTTC.